This T cell receptor beta chain was retrieved from a study of T cells in Graves' hyperthyroidism and ophthalmopathy. The study, taken as a whole, reports: Blood shared most expanded thyroid clonotypes above 0.001.

The source material, RNA transcripts, was used to amplify TCR beta CDR3 regions. The HTBI primer set drove a first-round RT-PCR of the TCR CDR3. One entry per CDR3 protein results from TCRdb running MiXCR on the multiplex PCR reads. The sample has 500,000 to 600,000 distinct CDR3 sequences; more than 45% are singletons. This CDR3 has 15 residues. Between the trimmed V and J ends, which lost 5 bases and 3 bases, there was a span of 14 bases. Germline CDR1 reads MNHEY; CDR2 reads SMNVEV (reference sequence). This clonotype was observed a few times. Its antigen is undetermined. Newly diagnosed hyperthyroidism, duration under 2 months, in patients aged 18 to 65.

Sequencing was done on a sample of peripheral blood or thyroid tissue (not recorded which). J is TRBJ1-3 and V is TRBV27, with a possible D match to TRBD1 (6 bases). This TCR came from a woman younger than 35 with Graves' hyperthyroidism. CDR3 in DNA: TGTGCCAGCAGTCCTCGAGGGGGGTTTGGAAACACCATATATTTT. This codes for CASSPRGGFGNTIYF.